This T cell receptor beta chain was retrieved from a study of technical replicates of blood from a handful of donors. TCRdb's copy holds only in-frame clones and misses some; the assay was immunoSEQ multiplex PCR. The sample has some 64,000 clones, around 85% seen once. The V gene lost 5 bases and the J gene lost 0 bases, with 14 bases spanning the gap. Germline V lookup: CDR1 ENHRY, CDR2 SYGVKD. This CDR3 region has 15 residues. The specimen sequenced was PBMCs. This TCR was recovered from a human donor in good health. Some clones in this sample may be carry-over from other donors' samples. The chain joins TRBV10-3 to TRBJ2-7; D uncertain. The CDR3 DNA sequence: TGTGCCATCAGTTTTAGCCCCGTCTCCTCCTACGAGCAGTACTTC. The encoded protein is CAISFSPVSSYEQYF.